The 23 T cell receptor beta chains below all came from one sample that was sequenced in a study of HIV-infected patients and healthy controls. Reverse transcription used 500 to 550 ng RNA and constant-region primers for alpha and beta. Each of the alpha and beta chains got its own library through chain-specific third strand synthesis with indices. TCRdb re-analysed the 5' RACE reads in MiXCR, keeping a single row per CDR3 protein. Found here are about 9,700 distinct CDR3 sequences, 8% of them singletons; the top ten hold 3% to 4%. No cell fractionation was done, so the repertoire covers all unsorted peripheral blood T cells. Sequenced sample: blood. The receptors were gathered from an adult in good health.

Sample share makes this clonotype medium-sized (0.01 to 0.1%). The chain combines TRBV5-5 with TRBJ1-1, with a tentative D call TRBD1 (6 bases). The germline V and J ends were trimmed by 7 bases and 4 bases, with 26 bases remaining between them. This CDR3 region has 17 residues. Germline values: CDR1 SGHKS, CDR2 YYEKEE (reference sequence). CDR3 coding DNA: TGTGCCAGCCGAGGCACGGGGGCAAACCTGGGTGGCACTGAAGCTTTCTTT. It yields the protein CASRGTGANLGGTEAFF.

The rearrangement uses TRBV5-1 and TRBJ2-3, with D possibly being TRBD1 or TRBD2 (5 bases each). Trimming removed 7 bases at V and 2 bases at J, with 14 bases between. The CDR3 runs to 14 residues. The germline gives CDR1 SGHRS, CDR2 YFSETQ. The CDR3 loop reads CASRPRGDTDTQYF. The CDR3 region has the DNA TGCGCCAGCCGGCCTCGGGGCGACACAGATACGCAGTATTTT.

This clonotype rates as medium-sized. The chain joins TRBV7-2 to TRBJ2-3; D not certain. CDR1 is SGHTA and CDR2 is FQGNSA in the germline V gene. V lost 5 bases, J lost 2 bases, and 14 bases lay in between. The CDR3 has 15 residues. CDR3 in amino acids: CASSPQARITDTQYF. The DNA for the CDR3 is TGTGCCAGCAGCCCTCAGGCCAGAATCACAGATACGCAGTATTTT. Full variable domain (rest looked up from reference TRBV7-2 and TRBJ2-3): GAGVSQSPSNKVTEKGKDVELRCDPISGHTALYWYRQSLGQGLEFLIYFQGNSAPDKSGLPSDRFSAERTGGSVSTLTIQRTQQEDSAVYLCASSPQARITDTQYFGPGTRLTVL.

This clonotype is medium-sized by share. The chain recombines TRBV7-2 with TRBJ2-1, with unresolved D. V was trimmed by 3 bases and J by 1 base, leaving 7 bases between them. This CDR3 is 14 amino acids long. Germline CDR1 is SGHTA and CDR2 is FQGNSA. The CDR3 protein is CASSFEGSYNEQFF. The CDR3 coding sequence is TGTGCCAGCAGCTTCGAAGGGTCCTACAATGAGCAGTTCTTC.

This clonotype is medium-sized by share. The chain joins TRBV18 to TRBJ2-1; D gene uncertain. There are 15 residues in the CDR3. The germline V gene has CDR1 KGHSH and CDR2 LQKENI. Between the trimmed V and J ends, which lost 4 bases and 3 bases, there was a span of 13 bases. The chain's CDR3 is CASSQDHGHYNEQFF. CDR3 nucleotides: TGTGCCAGCTCACAAGATCACGGGCACTACAATGAGCAGTTCTTC.

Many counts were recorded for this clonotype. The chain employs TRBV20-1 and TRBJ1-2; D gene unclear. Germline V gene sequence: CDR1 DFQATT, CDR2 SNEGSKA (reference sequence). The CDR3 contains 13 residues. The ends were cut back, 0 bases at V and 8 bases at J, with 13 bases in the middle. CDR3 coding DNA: TGCAGTGCTAGAGATTACAGAGCGAAAGGCTACACCTTC. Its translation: CSARDYRAKGYTF.

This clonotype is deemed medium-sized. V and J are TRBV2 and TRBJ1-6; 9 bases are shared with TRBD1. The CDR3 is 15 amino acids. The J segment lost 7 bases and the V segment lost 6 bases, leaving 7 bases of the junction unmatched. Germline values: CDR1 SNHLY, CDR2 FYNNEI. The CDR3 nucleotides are TGTGCCAGCAGAGAACAGGGGGCTCGGAATTCACCCCTCCACTTT. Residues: CASREQGARNSPLHF. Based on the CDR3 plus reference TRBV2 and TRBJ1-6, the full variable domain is EPEVTQTPSHQVTQMGQEVILRCVPISNHLYFYWYRQILGQKVEFLVSFYNNEISEKSEIFDDQFSVERPDGSNFTLKIRSTKLEDSAMYFCASREQGARNSPLHFGNGTRLTVT.

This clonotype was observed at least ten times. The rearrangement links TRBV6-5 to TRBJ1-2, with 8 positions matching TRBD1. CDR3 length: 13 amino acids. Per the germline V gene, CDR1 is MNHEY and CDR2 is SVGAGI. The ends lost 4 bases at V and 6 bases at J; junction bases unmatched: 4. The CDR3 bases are TGTGCCAGCAGTTCGGGACAGGCAGATGGCTACACCTTC. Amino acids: CASSSGQADGYTF.

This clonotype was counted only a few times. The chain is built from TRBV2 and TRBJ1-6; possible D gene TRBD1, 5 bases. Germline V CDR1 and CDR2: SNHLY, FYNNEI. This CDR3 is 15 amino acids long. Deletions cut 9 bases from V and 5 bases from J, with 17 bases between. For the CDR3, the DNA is TGTGCCAGTGAGTGGGGCCAGCGGGATAATTCACCCCTCCACTTT. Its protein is CASEWGQRDNSPLHF.

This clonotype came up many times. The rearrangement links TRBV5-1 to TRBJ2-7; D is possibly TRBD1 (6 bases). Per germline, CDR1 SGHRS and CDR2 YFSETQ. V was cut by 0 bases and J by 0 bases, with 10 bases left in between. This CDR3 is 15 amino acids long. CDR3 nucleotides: TGCGCCAGCAGCTTGGGGACAGAGTTCTCCTACGAGCAGTACTTC. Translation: CASSLGTEFSYEQYF.

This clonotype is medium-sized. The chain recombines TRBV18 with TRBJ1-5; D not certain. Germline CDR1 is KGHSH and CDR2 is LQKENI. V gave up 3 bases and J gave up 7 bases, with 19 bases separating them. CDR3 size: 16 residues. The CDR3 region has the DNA TGTGCCAGCTCACCCGCGGTAGGCCATTCCGAGCAGCCCCAGCATTTT. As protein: CASSPAVGHSEQPQHF.

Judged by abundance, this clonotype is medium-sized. The chain's CDR3 is CASRDGKTNEKLFF. The DNA for the CDR3 is TGTGCCAGCAGAGACGGTAAAACTAATGAAAAACTGTTTTTT. This chain connects TRBV7-9 to TRBJ1-4; D is unresolved. The CDR3 length is 14 residues. V was pared by 6 bases and J by 1 base, with 9 bases between. From germline, CDR1 is SEHNR and CDR2 FQNEAQ (reference sequence).

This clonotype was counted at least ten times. Here the CDR3 reads CASSPDTANYGYTF. CDR3 nucleotides: TGTGCCAGCAGCCCGGACACCGCTAACTATGGCTACACCTTC. The chain uses TRBV5-6 and TRBJ1-2; possible D gene TRBD1, 5 bases. The length of the CDR3 is 14 residues. Trimming took off 4 bases at V and 0 bases at J, with 10 bases between the two ends. Germline V gene lookup returns CDR1 SGHDT and CDR2 YYEEEE.

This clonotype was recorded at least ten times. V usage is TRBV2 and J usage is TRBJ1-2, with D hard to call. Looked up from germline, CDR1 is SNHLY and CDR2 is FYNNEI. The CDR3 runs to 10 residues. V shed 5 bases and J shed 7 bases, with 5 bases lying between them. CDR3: CASSWAGYTF. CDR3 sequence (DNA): TGTGCCAGCAGTTGGGCTGGCTACACCTTC.

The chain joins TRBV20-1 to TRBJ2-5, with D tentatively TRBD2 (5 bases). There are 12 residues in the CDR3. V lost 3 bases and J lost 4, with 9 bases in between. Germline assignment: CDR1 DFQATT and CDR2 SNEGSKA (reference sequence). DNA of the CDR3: TGCAGTGCTAGCGGGGTTCGAGAGACCCAGTACTTC. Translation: CSASGVRETQYF.

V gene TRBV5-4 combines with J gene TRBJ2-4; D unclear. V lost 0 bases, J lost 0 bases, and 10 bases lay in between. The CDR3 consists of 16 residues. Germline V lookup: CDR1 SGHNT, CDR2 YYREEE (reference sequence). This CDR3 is CASSLVGALAKNIQYF. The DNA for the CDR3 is TGTGCCAGCAGCTTGGTTGGCGCCTTAGCCAAAAACATTCAGTACTTC.

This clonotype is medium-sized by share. Written as DNA, the CDR3 is TGTGCCAGCAGTGAAGAAAGGGGCCGGAAAGCTTTCTTT. Its translation is CASSEERGRKAFF. The rearrangement links TRBV6-1 to TRBJ1-1; tentative D call: TRBD1 (5 bases). This CDR3 region has 13 residues. Per germline, CDR1 MNHNS and CDR2 SASEGT. The V end was cut by 1 base, the J end by 9 bases, with 12 bases between.

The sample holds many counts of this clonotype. The CDR3 spells CASSPWTRTPTDTQYF. CDR3 sequence (DNA): TGTGCCAGCAGCCCCTGGACTAGGACACCAACAGATACGCAGTATTTT. The chain has TRBV7-9 and TRBJ2-3; 7 bases line up with TRBD2. The CDR3 is 16 amino acids. V lost 5 bases to trimming and J lost 3 bases; unmatched junction nucleotides: 11. The V gene's germline CDR1 is SEHNR and CDR2 FQNEAQ (reference sequence).

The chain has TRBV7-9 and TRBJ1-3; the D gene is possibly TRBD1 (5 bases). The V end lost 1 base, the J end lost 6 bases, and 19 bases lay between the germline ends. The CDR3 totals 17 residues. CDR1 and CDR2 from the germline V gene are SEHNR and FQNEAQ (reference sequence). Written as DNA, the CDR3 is TGTGCCAGCAGCTTAGGCCGTCCTCCAGGGAGGGTAAACACCATATATTTT. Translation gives CASSLGRPPGRVNTIYF.

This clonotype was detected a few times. The CDR3 nucleotides read TGCAGTGCTAGAGATGGGGGGGCTGGATATGGCTACACCTTC. It encodes CSARDGGAGYGYTF. V is TRBV20-1 and J is TRBJ1-2, with a tentative D call TRBD1 (6 bases). The CDR3 runs to 14 residues. Germline-derived CDR1 and CDR2 are DFQATT and SNEGSKA (reference sequence). V lost 0 bases to trimming and J lost 5 bases, with 13 bases between them.

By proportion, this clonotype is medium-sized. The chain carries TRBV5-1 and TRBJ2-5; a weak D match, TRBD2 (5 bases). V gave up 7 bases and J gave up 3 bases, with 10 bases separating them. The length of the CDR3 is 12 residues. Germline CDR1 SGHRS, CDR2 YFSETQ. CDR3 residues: CASSEREETQYF. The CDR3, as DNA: TGCGCCAGCTCCGAGAGGGAAGAGACCCAGTACTTC.

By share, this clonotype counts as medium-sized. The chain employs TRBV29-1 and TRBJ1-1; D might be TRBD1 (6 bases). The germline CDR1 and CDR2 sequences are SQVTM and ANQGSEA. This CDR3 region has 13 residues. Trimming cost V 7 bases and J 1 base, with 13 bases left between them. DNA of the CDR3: TGCAGCGCCCGGACAGCGCCGAACACTGAAGCTTTCTTT. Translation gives CSARTAPNTEAFF.

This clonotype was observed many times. The CDR3 region has the DNA TGTGCCAGCAGCCAAGATCGAGACAGGGACGGTGAAAAACTGTTTTTT. Translating it yields CASSQDRDRDGEKLFF. The chain links TRBV3-1 to TRBJ1-4; 7 positions match TRBD1. This CDR3 has 16 residues. Losses at the gene ends were 0 bases for V and 7 bases for J; bases not matched to a gene: 8. CDR1 LGHDT and CDR2 YNNKEL come from the germline V gene (reference sequence).